The source of this T cell receptor beta chain is a study of cytomegalovirus exposure and HLA in healthy donors. The PCR contained 60 Vbeta and 13 Jbeta primers. TCRdb keeps only in-frame clones here, not all; method: immunoSEQ multiplex PCR. The sample contains about 120,000 clones, 80% to 90% of which appear only once. This CDR3 has 14 residues. Trimming removed 1 base from V and 7 bases from J; junction bases left unmatched: 5. Germline CDR1 reads KGHSH; CDR2 reads LQKENI. These donors counted as nominally healthy when sampled, but unrecorded immune exposures were likely. The rearrangement links TRBV18 to TRBJ1-2, with TRBD1 matching over 8 bases. The source material was PBMCs. This clonotype was sampled from a man aged 40-49 years in good health and CMV-seronegative. This chain's CDR3 is CASSPRDRFIGYTF. DNA of the CDR3: TGTGCCAGCTCACCACGGGACAGGTTTATTGGCTACACCTTC.